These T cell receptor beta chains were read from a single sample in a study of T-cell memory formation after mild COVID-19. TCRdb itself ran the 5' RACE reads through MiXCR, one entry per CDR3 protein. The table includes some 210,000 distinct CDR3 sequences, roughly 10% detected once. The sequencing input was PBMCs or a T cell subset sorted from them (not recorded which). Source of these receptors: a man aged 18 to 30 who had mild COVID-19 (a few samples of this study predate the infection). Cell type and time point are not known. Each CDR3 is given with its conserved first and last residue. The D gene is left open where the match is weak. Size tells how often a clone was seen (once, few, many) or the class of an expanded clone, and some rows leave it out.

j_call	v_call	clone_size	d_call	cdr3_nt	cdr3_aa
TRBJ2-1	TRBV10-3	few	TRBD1	TGTGCCACAGGCAGGGACAGCTCCTACAATGAGCAGTTCTTC	CATGRDSSYNEQFF
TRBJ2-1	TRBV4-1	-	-	TGCGCCAGCAGCCAAGTGGACATTATCTCCTACCATGAGCAGTTCTTC	CASSQVDIISYHEQFF
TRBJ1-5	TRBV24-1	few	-	TGTGCCACCAGTGATTCAGGGGAGGGCAATCAGCCCCAGCATTTT	CATSDSGEGNQPQHF
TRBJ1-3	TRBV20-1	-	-	TGCAGTGCTAGCCCGGGGGCAGGAAACACCATATATTTT	CSASPGAGNTIYF
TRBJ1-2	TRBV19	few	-	TGTGCCAGTAGTATAGACAGATCGGGCTACACCTTC	CASSIDRSGYTF
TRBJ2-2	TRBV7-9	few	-	TGTGCCAGCAGCTCCCCTAGCGTAGCGTTCACCGGGGAGCTGTTTTTT	CASSSPSVAFTGELFF
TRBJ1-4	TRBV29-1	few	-	TGCAGCGTTGAATCGGAGGGGACCAGCAATGAAAAACTGTTTTTT	CSVESEGTSNEKLFF
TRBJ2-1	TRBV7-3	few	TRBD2	TGTGCCAGCAGCCGGGGGGTACTAGGCCACAATGAGCAGTTCTTC	CASSRGVLGHNEQFF
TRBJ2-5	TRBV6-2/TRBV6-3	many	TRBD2	TGTGCCAGCACCAGTCGAAAGAAGCGGGATGAGACCCAGTACTTC	CASTSRKKRDETQYF
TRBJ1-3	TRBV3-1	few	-	TGTGCCAGCAGCCCCTTCGGGCAGGGTGGAAACACCATATATTTT	CASSPFGQGGNTIYF
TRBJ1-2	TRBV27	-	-	TGTGCCAGCAGTAGGGGGGCCGCTAACTATGGCTACACCTTC	CASSRGAANYGYTF
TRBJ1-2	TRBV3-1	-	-	TGTGCCAGCAGAGAGACAGGCGATAATGGCTACACCTTC	CASRETGDNGYTF
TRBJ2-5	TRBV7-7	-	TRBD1	TGTGCTAGCAGCTCAGGGGGCATTGGAAAAGAGACCCAGTACTTC	CASSSGGIGKETQYF
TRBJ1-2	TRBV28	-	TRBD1	TGTGCCAGCAGGCCCGGGACAGGGTTTAACTATGGCTACACCTTC	CASRPGTGFNYGYTF
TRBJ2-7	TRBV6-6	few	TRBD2	TGTGCCAGCAGTTACCGCGAAATCAGGGAGGGCGAGCAGTACTTC	CASSYREIREGEQYF
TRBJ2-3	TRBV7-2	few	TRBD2	TGTGCCAGCAGCCTCCGGCCTAGCGGGATGACAGATACGCAGTATTTT	CASSLRPSGMTDTQYF